What follows are 9 T cell receptor beta chains derived from one specimen sequenced in a study of vaccination and CD4 T cells after COVID-19. The Oncomine TCR Beta short-read assay sequenced DNA from cultured CD4+ T cells. TCRdb analysed the PCR reads with MiXCR anew, one entry per CDR3 protein. The table records around 12,000 distinct CDR3 sequences, more than 45% of them present only once. Treatment indicated: roughly ten-day PBMC culture with coronavirus spike peptide pools or control peptides (ViraFEST assay). For these receptors, no antigen is known. Sequenced input: CD4+ T cells from blood, cultured in vitro. These TCRs come from a human donor who had recovered from COVID-19.

V and J are TRBV15 and TRBJ1-4, with unresolved D. Trimming removed 5 bases at V and 7 bases at J, with 11 bases between. The length of the CDR3 is 13 residues. CDR1 and CDR2 from the germline V gene are LNHNV and YYDKDF (reference sequence). The CDR3 protein is CATSGDRGEKLFF. CDR3 nucleotides: TGTGCCACCAGCGGGGATAGAGGTGAAAAACTGTTTTTT.

The chain employs TRBV6-2 or TRBV6-3 and TRBJ1-2; TRBD1 matches 8 bases. The CDR3 loop spans 14 amino acids. CDR1 and CDR2 from the germline V gene are MNHEY and SVGEGT. V shed 6 bases, J shed 3 bases, and the junction held 6 bases outside the gene matches. The CDR3 is CASSMDRDYYGYTF. In DNA form, the CDR3 reads TGTGCCAGCAGCATGGACAGGGACTACTATGGCTACACCTTC.

The rearrangement joins TRBV2 to TRBJ1-5; D gene uncertain. The germline V and J ends were trimmed by 6 bases and 5 bases, with 11 bases remaining between them. This CDR3 comprises 13 residues. CDR1 and CDR2 from the germline V gene are SNHLY and FYNNEI. DNA of the CDR3: TGTGCCAGCAGCAGACTAAGAGATCAGCCCCAGCATTTT. Its protein is CASSRLRDQPQHF.

V is TRBV6-5 and J is TRBJ1-1; D gene unclear. The V end lost 4 bases, the J end lost 7 bases, and 19 bases lay between the germline ends. Looked up from germline, CDR1 is MNHEY and CDR2 is SVGAGI. The CDR3 sequence is 15 residues long. The CDR3 here is CASSFLGKQRVEAFF. As DNA, the CDR3 is TGTGCCAGCAGTTTCTTGGGTAAGCAAAGGGTTGAAGCTTTCTTT.

The chain combines TRBV20-1 with TRBJ1-1; tentative D call: TRBD1 (6 bases). The CDR3 sequence is 14 residues long. Germline V gene sequence: CDR1 DFQATT, CDR2 SNEGSKA (reference sequence). V was clipped by 0 bases and J by 7 bases, with 15 bases between them. The CDR3 sequence is CSARDSGAGREAFF. DNA of the CDR3: TGCAGTGCTAGAGATTCAGGGGCAGGCCGTGAAGCTTTCTTT.

The chain links TRBV20-1 to TRBJ2-7; 8 nucleotides agree with TRBD2. With V trimmed by 6 bases and J by 4 bases, 8 bases remained unmatched. The CDR3 covers 13 residues. The germline CDR1 and CDR2 sequences are DFQATT and SNEGSKA (reference sequence). Here the CDR3 DNA reads TGCAGTGCCCGGGGGGGCGGGAGGTACGAGCAGTACTTC. Amino acids: CSARGGGRYEQYF.

This clonotype was counted between two and nine times. This chain connects TRBV6-1 to TRBJ2-1, with D tentatively TRBD2 (6 bases). CDR1 and CDR2 from the germline V gene are MNHNS and SASEGT. V lost 10 bases and J 0 bases, leaving 13 bases between the germline ends. The CDR3 has 14 residues. The DNA of the CDR3 is TGTGCCATTACCCGGGAGAGCTCCTACAATGAGCAGTTCTTC. Amino acids: CAITRESSYNEQFF.

This clonotype was seen a few times. This rearrangement joins TRBV27 to TRBJ1-5, with D perhaps TRBD1 (6 bases). The germline V and J ends were trimmed by 2 bases and 3 bases, with 17 bases remaining between them. The CDR3 loop spans 17 amino acids. From germline, CDR1 is MNHEY and CDR2 SMNVEV (reference sequence). The DNA for the CDR3 is TGTGCCAGCAGTTTACCCCCCCGGGGGGCTATCAATCAGCCCCAGCATTTT. Translating it yields CASSLPPRGAINQPQHF.

This clonotype has only a few counts. The rearrangement links TRBV19 to TRBJ1-6; D remains unclear. From germline, CDR1 is LNHDA and CDR2 SQIVND (reference sequence). The V gene lost 2 bases and the J gene lost 9 bases, with 14 bases spanning the gap. The CDR3 covers 15 residues. In DNA form, the CDR3 reads TGTGCCAGTAGTATAAATCAGGTGGGAAGTTCACCCCTCCACTTT. Its protein product is CASSINQVGSSPLHF. Full variable domain (outside the CDR3, taken from reference TRBV19 and TRBJ1-6): DGGITQSPKYLFRKEGQNVTLSCEQNLNHDAMYWYRQDPGQGLRLIYYSQIVNDFQKGDIAEGYSVSREKKESFPLTVTSAQKNPTAFYLCASSINQVGSSPLHFGNGTRLTVT.